This T cell receptor beta chain stems from a study of T cell responses to AZD1222 COVID-19 vaccine. The CDR3 is made up of 11 amino acids. CDR1 is SNHLY and CDR2 is FYNNEI in the germline V gene. V trimming: 6 bases; J trimming: 6 bases; junction bases outside the gene matches: 1. Measured with immunoSEQ multiplex PCR; TCRdb has only the in-frame clones, and not every one. This table has about 100,000 clones, about 86% appearing once. This sequence was found in an adult in good health. The chain is built from TRBV2 and TRBJ1-1, with 7 bases fitting TRBD1. This specimen consisted of peripheral blood, obtained on day 0 of AZD1222 vaccination. The CDR3 nucleotides are TGTGCCAGCAGAGACAGGGCTGAAGCTTTCTTT. The encoded protein is CASRDRAEAFF.